This TCR beta chain comes out of a study of CD8 T cells in Susac syndrome. This CDR3 is 14 amino acids long. From germline, CDR1 is LGHDT and CDR2 YNNKEL (reference sequence). V shed 1 base and J shed 0 bases, with 7 bases lying between them. After extraction with the RNeasy kit, roughly 0.45 to 1 ug of the RNA was reverse transcribed using random hexamers. TCRdb re-called the immunoSEQ multiplex PCR reads through MiXCR, storing one row per CDR3 protein. The table records about 180,000 distinct CDR3 sequences, 85% to 95% of them present only once. The sequenced sample consisted of CD8+ T cells from PBMCs. This TCR came from a human donor with multiple sclerosis. The chain joins TRBV3-1 to TRBJ2-7; D remains ambiguous. The DNA of the CDR3 is TGTGCCAGCAGCCAAGCGGGCAACTCCTACGAGCAGTACTTC. It is translated as CASSQAGNSYEQYF.